The subject of this entry is one TCR beta chain. The data belong to a study of T cell changes during pregnancy in multiple sclerosis. This CDR3 comprises 14 residues. The assay was immunoSEQ multiplex PCR, and TCRdb's table has in-frame clones only and misses some. The sample carries tens of thousands of clones, 80% to 95% recorded once. The sequence was collected from a female donor with multiple sclerosis, enrolled in a pregnancy study. Sequencing was performed on peripheral blood, taken in the second trimester of pregnancy. V usage is TRBV21-1 and J usage is TRBJ2-2; the table's D call, TRBD1, was not checked against the DNA. TRBV21-1 is a pseudogene locus. DNA of the CDR3: TGTGCCAGCCATCTCCCATTCCAGACCGGGGAGCTGTTTTTT. It encodes CASHLPFQTGELFF.